The 24 T cell receptor beta chains below were found in one sample sequenced in a study of blood T cell repertoires in COVID-19. Some clones are missing from TCRdb's copy, which holds only in-frame ones; the method was immunoSEQ multiplex PCR. The sample lists some 220,000 clones; approximately 85% were seen once. The sample was peripheral blood. The receptors were sampled from a woman in her sixties or seventies with COVID-19, enrolled during active disease.

The chain uses TRBV5-4 and TRBJ2-7; TRBD1 might be the D (5 bases). V lost 3 bases to trimming and J lost 0 bases, with 10 bases between them. CDR1 SGHNT and CDR2 YYREEE come from the germline V gene (reference sequence). The CDR3 loop spans 14 amino acids. The CDR3 loop is CASSSGSSSYEQYF. DNA of the CDR3: TGTGCCAGCAGCTCAGGGTCTTCCTCCTACGAGCAGTACTTC. The full variable domain, with the rest looked up from reference TRBV5-4 and TRBJ2-7, is ETGVTQSPTHLIKTRGQQVTLRCSSQSGHNTVSWYQQALGQGPQFIFQYYREEENGRGNFPPRFSGLQFPNYSSELNVNALELDDSALYLCASSSGSSSYEQYFGPGTRLTVT.

The V call is TRBV3-1 (or the pseudogene TRBV3-2), the J call TRBJ1-2; 9 positions match TRBD1. From germline, CDR1 is LGHDT and CDR2 YNNKEL (reference sequence). Trimming removed 3 bases from V and 6 bases from J; junction bases left unmatched: 2. CDR3 length: 13 amino acids. CDR3 region: CASSQNRGHGYTF. The CDR3 coding sequence is TGTGCCAGCAGCCAGAACAGGGGGCATGGCTACACCTTC.

This chain joins TRBV5-4 and TRBJ2-7; D gene uncertain. V lost 4 bases and J lost 2, with 13 bases in between. The CDR3 runs 14 residues. The germline CDR1 and CDR2 sequences are SGHNT and YYREEE (reference sequence). CDR3 nucleotides: TGTGCCAGCAGCCTCCCTAGGCGGCCCTACGAGCAGTACTTC. Translated, it gives CASSLPRRPYEQYF. The full variable domain, with the rest looked up from reference TRBV5-4 and TRBJ2-7, is ETGVTQSPTHLIKTRGQQVTLRCSSQSGHNTVSWYQQALGQGPQFIFQYYREEENGRGNFPPRFSGLQFPNYSSELNVNALELDDSALYLCASSLPRRPYEQYFGPGTRLTVT.

The V and J genes are TRBV19 and TRBJ1-2, with 7 bases matching TRBD1. The CDR3 loop spans 16 amino acids. V was pared by 7 bases and J by 7 bases, with 18 bases of the junction left unmatched. Germline CDR1 LNHDA, CDR2 SQIVND (reference sequence). CDR3: CASTFDTGVLRGGYTF. CDR3 bases: TGTGCCAGTACCTTCGACACAGGGGTTCTTCGAGGTGGCTACACCTTC.

This clone came up once. The chain joins TRBV7-9 to TRBJ1-3; D unresolved. The CDR3 is 14 residues long. Trimming cost V 6 bases and J 2 bases, with 11 bases left between them. Germline CDR1 is SEHNR and CDR2 is FQNEAQ (reference sequence). CDR3 loop: CASRPGRAGNTIYF. CDR3 bases: TGTGCCAGCAGGCCTGGGAGAGCTGGAAACACCATATATTTT.

This chain uses TRBV6-6 with TRBJ1-1; TRBD1 is a possible D gene (6 bases). The CDR3 sequence is 16 residues long. Germline V gives CDR1 MNHNY, CDR2 SVGAGI (reference sequence). V was shortened by 2 bases and J by 3 bases, with 16 bases between the two germline ends. CDR3 DNA: TGTGCCAGCAGTTACCGGGCGGGGGCTGGGTACACTGAAGCTTTCTTT. Protein product: CASSYRAGAGYTEAFF.

A single count supports this clone. This chain connects TRBV19 to TRBJ1-2; tentative D call: TRBD1 (5 bases). Germline V lookup: CDR1 LNHDA, CDR2 SQIVND (reference sequence). The germline V and J ends were trimmed by 4 bases and 8 bases, with 14 bases remaining between them. The CDR3 covers 13 residues. This CDR3 reads CASSKLTGVGYTF. The CDR3 nucleotides are TGTGCCAGTAGTAAATTAACAGGAGTCGGCTACACCTTC.

This clone was seen just once. This chain joins TRBV15 and TRBJ2-7; 9 bases are a match to TRBD2. CDR1 is LNHNV and CDR2 is YYDKDF in the germline V gene (reference sequence). The V segment lost 0 bases and the J segment 6 bases; nucleotides outside the gene matches: 3. The CDR3 runs to 14 residues. The CDR3 loop is CATSREAAGGEQYF. In DNA, the CDR3 is TGTGCCACCAGCAGAGAGGCAGCGGGAGGCGAGCAGTACTTC. Supplemented by reference TRBV15 and TRBJ2-7, the full variable domain reads DAMVIQNPRYQVTQFGKPVTLSCSQTLNHNVMYWYQQKSSQAPKLLFHYYDKDFNNEADTPDNFQSRRPNTSFCFLDIRSPGLGDTAMYLCATSREAAGGEQYFGPGTRLTVT.

The rearrangement links TRBV6-5 to TRBJ1-1; D is uncertain. This CDR3 comprises 13 residues. V lost 4 bases, J lost 1 base, and 7 bases lay in between. Germline CDR1 and CDR2: MNHEY and SVGAGI. CDR3 coding DNA: TGTGCCAGCAGTTCCCAGTGGAACACTGAAGCTTTCTTT. Protein: CASSSQWNTEAFF.

This chain connects TRBV5-1 to TRBJ1-4, with 8 bases fitting TRBD1. Germline CDR1 is SGHRS and CDR2 is YFSETQ. This CDR3 contains 16 residues. The junction had 5 bases not matched to a gene; V was cut back by 0 bases and J by 4 bases. Written as DNA, the CDR3 is TGCGCCAGCAGCTTGGTTACGGGACAGGTTAATGAAAAACTGTTTTTT. Translated: CASSLVTGQVNEKLFF. Supplemented by reference TRBV5-1 and TRBJ1-4, the full variable domain reads KAGVTQTPRYLIKTRGQQVTLSCSPISGHRSVSWYQQTPGQGLQFLFEYFSETQRNKGNFPGRFSGRQFSNSRSEMNVSTLELGDSALYLCASSLVTGQVNEKLFFGSGTQLSVL.

The chain employs TRBV30 and TRBJ1-2, with TRBD1 identical over 10 bases. This CDR3 spans 12 amino acids. Germline lookup yields CDR1 GTSNPN and CDR2 SVGIG (reference sequence). The V gene end was trimmed by 3 bases and the J gene end by 9 bases; junction bases not matched to a gene: 4. This CDR3 reads CAWRGQGISYTF. In nucleotides, the CDR3 is TGTGCCTGGAGGGGACAGGGGATAAGCTACACCTTC. The full variable domain, in which reference TRBV30 and TRBJ1-2 provide the parts outside the CDR3, is SQTIHQWPATLVQPVGSPLSLECTVEGTSNPNLYWYRQAAGRGLQLLFYSVGIGQISSEVPQNLSASRPQDRQFILSSKKLLLSDSGFYLCAWRGQGISYTFGSGTRLTVV.

The V and J genes are TRBV5-6 and TRBJ2-3; 11 nucleotides agree with TRBD2. Germline V gene sequence: CDR1 SGHDT, CDR2 YYEEEE. V was clipped by 4 bases and J by 5 bases; unmatched bases: 12. This CDR3 contains 17 residues. The CDR3 DNA sequence: TGTGCCAGCAGCATCAAAACAACTAGCGGGAGAGGAGATACGCAGTATTTT. Translation gives CASSIKTTSGRGDTQYF.

CDR3 coding DNA: TGTGCGACCGGGGACTCCTACGAGCAGTACTTC. Its protein is CATGDSYEQYF. V usage is TRBV3-1 (or the pseudogene TRBV3-2) and J usage is TRBJ2-7, with D possibly matching TRBD2 (5 bases). Per germline, CDR1 LGHDT and CDR2 YNNKEL (reference sequence). The CDR3 length is 11 residues.

This clone was counted a single time. This chain links TRBV21-1 with TRBJ2-1; TRBD1 reflects the table's D call only, with no check against the DNA. TRBV21-1 is shown as a pseudogene. This CDR3 has 13 amino acids. This chain's CDR3 is CASSPGEGDEQFF. The CDR3 DNA follows: TGTGCCAGCAGTCCAGGGGAAGGCGATGAGCAGTTCTTC.

The chain is built from TRBV9 and TRBJ1-3, with D perhaps matching TRBD1 (6 bases). The CDR3 spans 18 residues. Trimming removed 0 bases at V and 0 bases at J, with 16 bases between. The germline gives CDR1 SGDLS, CDR2 YYNGEE. The CDR3 loop reads CASSVGSGVGHSGNTIYF. The CDR3 bases are TGTGCCAGCAGCGTAGGATCAGGGGTCGGGCACTCTGGAAACACCATATATTTT.

The chain is built from TRBV7-2 and TRBJ1-1; no clear D. Per germline, CDR1 SGHTA and CDR2 FQGNSA. Trimming stripped 4 bases from V and 2 bases from J, with 8 bases between. The length of the CDR3 is 13 residues. The CDR3 is CASSYRVNTEAFF. In DNA form, the CDR3 reads TGTGCCAGCAGCTACAGAGTTAACACTGAAGCTTTCTTT. The complete variable domain, with remaining parts taken from reference TRBV7-2 and TRBJ1-1, reads GAGVSQSPSNKVTEKGKDVELRCDPISGHTALYWYRQSLGQGLEFLIYFQGNSAPDKSGLPSDRFSAERTGGSVSTLTIQRTQQEDSAVYLCASSYRVNTEAFFGQGTRLTVV.

The V gene is TRBV18, the J gene TRBJ2-2, with 12 bases that match TRBD2. Germline V gives CDR1 KGHSH, CDR2 LQKENI. After removal of 3 bases from V and 1 base from J, the junction contained 3 bases not matched to a gene. This CDR3 region has 17 residues. CDR3 protein: CASSPVLAGGNTGELFF. The CDR3 bases are TGTGCCAGCTCACCCGTACTAGCGGGAGGGAACACCGGGGAGCTGTTTTTT.

The genes are TRBV18 and TRBJ2-3, with D tentatively TRBD2 (6 bases). In germline, CDR1 is KGHSH, CDR2 LQKENI. The V end lost 3 bases, the J end lost 2 bases, and 21 bases lay between the germline ends. There are 18 residues in the CDR3. This CDR3 is CASSPVLITGVFTDTQYF. The CDR3 DNA reads TGTGCCAGCTCACCTGTTTTGATTACGGGAGTGTTCACAGATACGCAGTATTTT.

This chain links TRBV4-3 with TRBJ2-1; a weak D match, TRBD1 (6 bases). CDR3 length: 14 amino acids. V dropped 4 bases and J dropped 10 bases, with 17 bases sitting between them. Germline assignment: CDR1 LGHNA and CDR2 YSLEER. CDR3 coding DNA: TGCGCCAGCAGCCGGCTTGAGGGGGTTGGGGAGCAGTTCTTC. This encodes CASSRLEGVGEQFF.

The chain has TRBV6-4 and TRBJ2-7; 9 nucleotides line up with TRBD2. Germline V lookup: CDR1 MRHNA, CDR2 SNTAGT. Trimming at V came to 6 bases and at J to 3 bases, leaving 12 bases not matched to a gene. The CDR3 length is 16 residues. The CDR3 sequence is CASSPAPAGGLYEQYF. The CDR3 DNA sequence: TGTGCCAGCAGCCCCGCACCAGCGGGAGGCCTCTACGAGCAGTACTTC.

The CDR3 here is CASSPLSDQPQHF. CDR3 bases: TGTGCCAGCAGCCCCCTCTCGGATCAGCCCCAGCATTTT. This rearrangement joins TRBV5-8 to TRBJ1-5; D remains ambiguous. The CDR3 contains 13 residues. The V end lost 4 bases, the J end lost 5 bases, and 10 bases lay between the germline ends. The germline V gene has CDR1 SGHTS and CDR2 YDEGEE.

This chain joins TRBV12-5 and TRBJ1-1; a weak D match, TRBD1 (6 bases). Germline CDR1 LGHNT, CDR2 FRNRAP. CDR3 length equals 13 residues. Trimming left V 5 bases short and J 8 bases short, with 15 bases between. The CDR3 DNA sequence: TGTGCTAGTGGTACAGGGACCATCTCGGAAGCTTTCTTT. This encodes CASGTGTISEAFF.

V usage is TRBV11-1 and J usage is TRBJ2-3; 8 nucleotides agree with TRBD2. This CDR3 has 16 residues. In germline, CDR1 is SGHAT, CDR2 FQDESV (reference sequence). The junction had 4 bases not matched to a gene; V was cut back by 1 base and J by 1 base. Written as DNA, the CDR3 is TGTGCCAGCAGCTTAGAAGCGGGGGTTCGCACAGATACGCAGTATTTT. Encoded protein: CASSLEAGVRTDTQYF. Full variable domain (outside the CDR3, taken from reference TRBV11-1 and TRBJ2-3): EAEVAQSPRYKITEKSQAVAFWCDPISGHATLYWYRQILGQGPELLVQFQDESVVDDSQLPKDRFSAERLKGVDSTLKIQPAELGDSAMYLCASSLEAGVRTDTQYFGPGTRLTVL.

The rearrangement uses TRBV19 and TRBJ1-3; TRBD1 agrees at 8 bases. V lost 7 bases, J lost 8 bases, and 13 bases stayed unmatched. The CDR3 covers 15 residues. Germline CDR1 LNHDA, CDR2 SQIVND (reference sequence). CDR3 sequence (DNA): TGTGCCAGTATCGATCGAGACAGGGGCGGCTACACCATATATTTT. It yields the protein CASIDRDRGGYTIYF.